Reported below is one T cell receptor (beta chain). This specimen includes other DNA sequences encoding the same CDR3. This entry is derived from a study of shared clonotypes between healthy human individuals. Using immunoSEQ multiplex PCR, the repertoire was profiled, and TCRdb retains in-frame clones only, with some absent. This sample has roughly 2.2 million clones; over 85% occur once, and the top ten carry under 0.45%. The sequenced sample was naive CD4+ T cells from PBMCs. Noted subset: CD45RA+ positively selected. The receptor was derived from a man aged 18 to 30 in good health. Some clones in this sample may be carry-over from other donors' samples.

CDR3 nucleotides: TGCGCCAGCAGCGGAAGACAGGGGAACTATGGCTACACCTTC. This gives the protein CASSGRQGNYGYTF. The gene calls are TRBV5-1 and TRBJ1-2, with 8 positions matching TRBD1. The V segment lost 4 bases and the J segment 2 bases; nucleotides outside the gene matches: 4. The length of the CDR3 is 14 residues. Germline V lookup: CDR1 SGHRS, CDR2 YFSETQ.